A selection of T cell receptor beta chains follows, all from one sample in a study of CD8 T cells in ankylosing spondylitis. TCRdb passed the 5' RACE reads through MiXCR, listing each CDR3 protein once. This sample carries 350,000 to 450,000 distinct CDR3 sequences, approximately 26% of them seen once, and the ten largest clones take 0.89%. The material sequenced was blood, either unsorted or a sorted T cell fraction (not recorded which). These receptors were obtained from a male donor with ankylosing spondylitis. The CDR3 runs from the conserved cysteine through the conserved F or W. The D gene is left open where the match is weak. Clone size, where shown, is once, few, many, or a class for clones that have expanded.

TRBV7-9	17	.	few	TRBJ2-7	TGTGCCAGCAGCCCACGCGCATGGGGGTCTTTCTCCTACGAGCAGTACTTC	CASSPRAWGSFSYEQYF
TRBV2	13	TRBD2	few	TRBJ2-2	TGTGCCAGCAAGGGGACTAGTCGAAGGGAGCTGTTTTTT	CASKGTSRRELFF
TRBV28	15	.	.	TRBJ2-3	TGTGCCAGCACTTCTGGGCGCCGGCGCACAGATACGCAGTATTTT	CASTSGRRRTDTQYF
TRBV7-9	14	.	few	TRBJ2-3	TGTGCCAGCAGCCCCCCGACAGCTACAGATACGCAGTATTTT	CASSPPTATDTQYF
TRBV7-9	17	TRBD2	.	TRBJ2-1	TGTGCCAGCAGCTTAGGTAGTAGCGGGGCGGCCTACAATGAGCAGTTCTTC	CASSLGSSGAAYNEQFF
TRBV2	17	TRBD2	few	TRBJ2-1	TGTGCCAGCAGTGAAGCGTCTAGGACTAGCGGGAACAATGAGCAGTTCTTC	CASSEASRTSGNNEQFF
TRBV12-3/TRBV12-4	15	.	.	TRBJ1-5	TGTGCCAGCAGTTGGGGCGACGGAGGCAATCAGCCCCAGCATTTT	CASSWGDGGNQPQHF
TRBV18	18	.	many	TRBJ2-5	TGTGCCAGCTCACCGGGCCAGCAACTCATTGGCATACAAGAGACCCAGTACTTC	CASSPGQQLIGIQETQYF
TRBV5-5	16	.	few	TRBJ2-7	TGTGCCAGCAGCCCGGAGGCCAAATTTAACAACTACGAGCAGTACTTC	CASSPEAKFNNYEQYF
TRBV20-1	15	.	.	TRBJ2-5	TGCAGTGCTGTGCCCCCCCTGCGGGACCAAGAGACCCAGTACTTC	CSAVPPLRDQETQYF
TRBV5-8	16	TRBD2	.	TRBJ2-1	TGTGCCAGCAGCTTGACTAGCGGATATTCCTACAATGAGCAGTTCTTC	CASSLTSGYSYNEQFF
TRBV18	12	.	.	TRBJ2-3	TGTGCCAGCTCACCCACGCCTAGCATGCAGTATTTT	CASSPTPSMQYF
TRBV4-1	15	TRBD1	.	TRBJ2-2	TGCGCCAGCAGCCGCGGACAGGGTTGGACCGGGGAGCTGTTTTTT	CASSRGQGWTGELFF
TRBV29-1	13	TRBD1	many	TRBJ2-1	TGCAGCGTTGGGGGGGACAGGGTTGCTGAGCAGTTCTTC	CSVGGDRVAEQFF
TRBV2	14	TRBD1	.	TRBJ1-3	TGTGCCAGCAGAGACAGGGAATTAACGAACACCATATATTTT	CASRDRELTNTIYF
TRBV7-9	16	TRBD1	few	TRBJ2-2	TGTGCCAGCAGCTCCAGACAGGGCCCGAACACCGGGGAGCTGTTTTTT	CASSSRQGPNTGELFF
TRBV4-1	15	.	many	TRBJ1-1	TGCGCCAGCAGCCATACTTGGAACAGGAACACTGAAGCTTTCTTT	CASSHTWNRNTEAFF
TRBV5-1	12	.	.	TRBJ2-5	TGCGCCAGCAGCCCACTTTCTGAGACCCAGTACTTC	CASSPLSETQYF
TRBV3-1	15	TRBD2	few	TRBJ2-5	TGTGCCAGCAGCAACTGGGATCTAGCGGGAGAGACCCAGTACTTC	CASSNWDLAGETQYF
TRBV4-1	16	.	.	TRBJ2-3	TGCGCCAGCAGCCCGGGAGACGGGAGAGGCACAGATACGCAGTATTTT	CASSPGDGRGTDTQYF